The following is a TCR beta chain sequence with its context. Its antigen is not yet known. No base quality information exists; no much larger clone differs at one position. The sample comes from a study of chemoradiotherapy in HPV16-positive cancers (dated by TCRdb to between 2021 and 2024). In the study overall: Candidate HPV-specific T-cell clones and common TCR motifs were defined by functional T-cell assays performed on cells from a couple of HPV16-positive patients. The study asked whether T-cell immunity to the HPV oncoproteins E6 and E7 changes during chemoradiotherapy and whether this immunity affects survival. The candidate HPV-specific TCRs and motifs were subsequently tracked in TCR repertoires obtained from fewer than 95 patients with HPV-related cancers. Overall study results and their limits: Expansion of candidate HPV-specific clones and E7-related TCR motifs was observed in the tumor microenvironment during treatment, whereas no such expansion was observed for non-HPV-specific T cells. Improved recurrence-free survival in HPV16-positive patients was associated with expansion of HPV-responsive T cells during chemoradiotherapy. The functional definition of HPV-specific T cells came from only a couple of HPV16-positive patients, and the survival association was reported for HPV16-positive patients.

The method behind the library was the immunoSEQ multiplex PCR assay. TCRdb took over this immuneACCESS table, retaining in-frame rearrangements with V and J assigned. Such tables are incomplete; in checked studies, under half of the missing clones stem from an unresolved V gene, and the remainder is unexplained. Counted in this sample were 9,500 to 15,000 clones; 81% of them appeared once. The ten most abundant clones make up around 0.96% of the sample. Including cysteine and phenylalanine, the CDR3 has 12 amino acids. The CDR3 DNA has 36 bases and is translated from base 1. In the germline V gene, CDR1 corresponds to SGHAT and CDR2 to FQNNGV. The V and J ends are trimmed by 5 bases and 0 bases, leaving 2 bases between them. Because repertoires were sampled repeatedly during chemoradiotherapy, clonal expansion in the tumor microenvironment could be followed.

This receptor chain uses TRBV11-2 and TRBJ2-4; there is no confident call for the D gene. Sampling was carried out from a patient who underwent chemoradiotherapy. This TCR was recovered from a human donor with HPV-associated anogenital cancer. The nucleotide sequence is TGTGCCAGCAGCCCAGCCAAAAACATTCAGTACTTC. This sequence encodes CASSPAKNIQYF.